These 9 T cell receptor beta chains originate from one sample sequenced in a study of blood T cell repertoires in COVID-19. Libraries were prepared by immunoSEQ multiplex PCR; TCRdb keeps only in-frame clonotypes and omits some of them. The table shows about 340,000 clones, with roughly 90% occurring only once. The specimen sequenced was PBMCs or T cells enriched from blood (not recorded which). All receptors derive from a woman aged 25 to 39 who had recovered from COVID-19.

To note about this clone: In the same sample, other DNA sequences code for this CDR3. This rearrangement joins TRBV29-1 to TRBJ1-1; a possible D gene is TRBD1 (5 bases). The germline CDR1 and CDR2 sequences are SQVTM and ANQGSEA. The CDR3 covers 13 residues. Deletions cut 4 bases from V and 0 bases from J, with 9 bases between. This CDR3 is CSVAGQLNTEAFF. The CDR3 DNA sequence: TGCAGCGTTGCAGGGCAACTGAACACTGAAGCTTTCTTT.

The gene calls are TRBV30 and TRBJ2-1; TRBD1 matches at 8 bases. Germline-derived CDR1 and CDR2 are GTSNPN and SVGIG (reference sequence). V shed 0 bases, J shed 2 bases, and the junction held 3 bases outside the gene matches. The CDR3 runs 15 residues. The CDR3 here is CAWSVRDRPYNEQFF. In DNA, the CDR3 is TGTGCCTGGAGTGTTAGGGACAGGCCCTACAATGAGCAGTTCTTC.

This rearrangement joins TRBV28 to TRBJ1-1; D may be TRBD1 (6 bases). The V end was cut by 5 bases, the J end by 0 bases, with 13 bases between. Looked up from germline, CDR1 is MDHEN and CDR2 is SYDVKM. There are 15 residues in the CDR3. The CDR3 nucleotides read TGTGCCAGCAGTCCTCGGACAGCCGTGAACACTGAAGCTTTCTTT. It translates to CASSPRTAVNTEAFF.

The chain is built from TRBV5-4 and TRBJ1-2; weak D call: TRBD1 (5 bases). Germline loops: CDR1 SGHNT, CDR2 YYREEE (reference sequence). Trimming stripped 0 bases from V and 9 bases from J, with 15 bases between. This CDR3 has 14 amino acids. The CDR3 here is CASSLEAGWVSYTF. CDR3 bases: TGTGCCAGCAGCTTGGAAGCAGGGTGGGTGAGCTACACCTTC.

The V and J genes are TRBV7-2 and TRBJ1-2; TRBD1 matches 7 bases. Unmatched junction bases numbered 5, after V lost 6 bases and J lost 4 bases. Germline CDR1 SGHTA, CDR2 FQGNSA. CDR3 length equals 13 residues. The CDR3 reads CASSQGQLYGYTF. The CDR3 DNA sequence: TGTGCCAGCAGTCAGGGACAGCTCTATGGCTACACCTTC.

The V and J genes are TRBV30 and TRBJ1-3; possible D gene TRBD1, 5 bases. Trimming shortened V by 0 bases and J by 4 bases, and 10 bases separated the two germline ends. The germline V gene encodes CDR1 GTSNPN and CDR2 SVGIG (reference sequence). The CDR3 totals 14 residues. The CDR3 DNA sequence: TGTGCCTGGAGTGTTGGGGGGGGAGGAAACACCATATATTTT. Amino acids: CAWSVGGGGNTIYF.

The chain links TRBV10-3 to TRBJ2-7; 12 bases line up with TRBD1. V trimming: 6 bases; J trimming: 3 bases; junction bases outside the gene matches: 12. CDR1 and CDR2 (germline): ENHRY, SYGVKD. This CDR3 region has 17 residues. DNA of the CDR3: TGTGCCATCAGGCCCAGCGGGACAGGGGGCGCGTACTACGAGCAGTACTTC. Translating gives CAIRPSGTGGAYYEQYF.

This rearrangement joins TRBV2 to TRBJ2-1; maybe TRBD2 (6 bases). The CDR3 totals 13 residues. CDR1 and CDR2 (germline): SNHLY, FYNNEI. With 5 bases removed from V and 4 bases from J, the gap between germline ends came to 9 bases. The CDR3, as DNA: TGTGCCAGCAGTAGCGGGCCGTACAATGAGCAGTTCTTC. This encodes CASSSGPYNEQFF.

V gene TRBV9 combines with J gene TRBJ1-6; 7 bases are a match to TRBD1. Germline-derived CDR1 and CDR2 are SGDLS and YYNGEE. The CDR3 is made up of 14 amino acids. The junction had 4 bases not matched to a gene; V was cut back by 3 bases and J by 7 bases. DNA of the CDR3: TGTGCCAGCAGCGAGTGGGACAGCAATTCACCCCTCCACTTT. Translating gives CASSEWDSNSPLHF.